This TCR beta chain was retrieved from a study of T cells in Graves' hyperthyroidism and ophthalmopathy. This clonotype has ten or more counts. The antigen is not known. V was clipped by 3 bases and J by 7 bases, with 15 bases between them. The germline V gene encodes CDR1 LGHDT and CDR2 YNNKEL (reference sequence). CDR3 length: 14 amino acids. A lack of ophthalmopathy progression within 18 months defined stable Graves' hyperthyroidism. Whole-study findings and limits: Patients with ophthalmopathy were separated from those with stable hyperthyroidism by a 13 V-J model. Blood shared most expanded thyroid clonotypes above 0.001.

Researchers amplified the TCR beta CDR3 regions from RNA transcripts. First-round RT-PCR with HTBI primers amplified the TCR CDR3 region. TCRdb used MiXCR to reprocess the multiplex PCR reads, holding one entry per CDR3 protein. This repertoire shows 200,000 to 250,000 distinct CDR3 sequences, around a sixth found once; its top ten account for around 48%. The rearrangement joins TRBV3-1 to TRBJ1-2; D might be TRBD1 (5 bases). The sequence came from a woman in her fifties or sixties with Graves' hyperthyroidism. The source material was blood. CDR3 nucleotides: TGTGCCAGCAGCCATGAATACGGGACTCCTGGCTACACCTTC. It translates to CASSHEYGTPGYTF.